This T cell receptor (beta chain) was identified in a study of T cells after yellow fever vaccination. Study-wide results and limits: The secondary response peaked faster, at day 5 versus 15, but was weaker. The bulk population could contribute abundant contaminating clonotypes to FACS-sorted repertoires. Reappearing after the booster were most of the clones from primary vaccination (around 96% CD4, 88% CD8). CD4 and CD8 compartments shared a small share of clonotypes.

Each CDR3 protein gets one entry after TCRdb re-called the 5' RACE reads with MiXCR. Of approximately 300,000 distinct CDR3 sequences listed, about 6.9% were seen once; the top ten hold roughly a sixth. CDR1 is DFQATT and CDR2 is SNEGSKA in the germline V gene (reference sequence). V lost 6 bases to trimming and J lost 4 bases, with 15 bases between them. The CDR3 spans 13 residues. Notes on this clonotype: Its antigen remains unknown.

The J gene is TRBJ2-5, the V gene TRBV20-1; D remains unclear. Here the sequenced sample was PBMCs, taken more than 40 days after the first yellow fever vaccination. The TCR was taken from a young man who received the YFV17D yellow fever vaccine. CDR3 sequence reads: CSAQQTPRETQYF. CDR3 nucleotide sequence: TGCAGTGCGCAGCAGACCCCCCGAGAGACCCAGTACTTC.